This T cell receptor (beta chain) stems from a study of T-cell reconstitution after alpha-beta-depleted transplantation in children. Study results and limitations: Surviving recipient T cells and thymic progenitors accounted for the high day-60 TCRbeta diversity observed in some patients. Reportedly, roughly two months post-transplant, alpha-beta T cells arose from several hundred expanded graft clones.

Researchers prepared the TCRbeta library using unique molecular identifiers, the study reports. TCRdb re-called the PCR reads with MiXCR, one entry per CDR3 protein. The sample contains 65,000 to 70,000 distinct CDR3 sequences, roughly 5.2% of which appear only once. The CDR3 has 11 residues. The V end was cut by 6 bases, the J end by 5 bases, with 8 bases between. This clonotype was picked up many times. What it binds is not known. The rearrangement joins TRBV12-3 or TRBV12-4 to TRBJ2-7; weak D call: TRBD1 (5 bases). Source: PBMCs, mostly from graft donor cells, taken 180 days after TCRalphabeta/CD19-depleted stem cell transplant. The source is a boy younger than two who had a stem cell transplant for acute myeloid leukemia, so the T cells may come from the graft donor. This CDR3 is CASSPGNEQYF. CDR3 nucleotides: TGTGCCAGCAGCCCAGGGAACGAGCAGTACTTC.